These 6 T cell receptor beta chains were all obtained from the same sample, sequenced in a study of blood T cell repertoires in COVID-19. Assay: immunoSEQ multiplex PCR; the TCRdb copy retains only in-frame clones and omits some. The sample has some 250,000 clones, roughly 88% seen once. Sequenced input: peripheral blood. The receptors come from a human donor in a cohort sampled during active COVID-19.

The chain links TRBV5-4 to TRBJ2-1; 12 positions agree with TRBD2. The CDR3 loop spans 16 amino acids. Germline V gene data show CDR1 as SGHNT and CDR2 as YYREEE (reference sequence). The V segment lost 4 bases and the J segment 5 bases; nucleotides outside the gene matches: 7. The CDR3 DNA is TGTGCCAGCAGCCGACGACTAGCGGGAGCCAACAATGAGCAGTTCTTC. Protein product: CASSRRLAGANNEQFF.

This clone was seen just once. The rearrangement links TRBV7-2 to TRBJ2-5; 8 bases are shared with TRBD1. V shed 3 bases, J shed 4 bases, and the junction held 10 bases outside the gene matches. This CDR3 comprises 16 residues. CDR1 and CDR2 from the germline V gene are SGHTA and FQGNSA. The CDR3 DNA is TGTGCCAGCAGCTTTGGGGGCAGGGGGCGGGGAGAGACCCAGTACTTC. Its translation: CASSFGGRGRGETQYF.

The chain has TRBV5-4 and TRBJ1-2; D gene ambiguous. With 0 bases removed from V and 8 bases from J, the gap between germline ends came to 14 bases. Germline CDR1 reads SGHNT; CDR2 reads YYREEE (reference sequence). The CDR3 length is 14 residues. The CDR3 spells CASSLALDPYGYTF. The CDR3 nucleotides are TGTGCCAGCAGCTTGGCCCTAGATCCTTACGGCTACACCTTC.

The chain carries TRBV5-1 and TRBJ1-1, with 7 bases aligning to TRBD1. V shed 4 bases, J shed 1 base, and the junction held 4 bases outside the gene matches. The CDR3 extends over 14 amino acids. The germline V gene has CDR1 SGHRS and CDR2 YFSETQ. The CDR3 coding sequence is TGCGCCAGCAGCATGGGGACAGCGAACACTGAAGCTTTCTTT. Its translation is CASSMGTANTEAFF.

This chain uses TRBV14 with TRBJ2-1; 8 bases fit TRBD1. V shed 6 bases, J shed 2 bases, and the junction held 6 bases outside the gene matches. The CDR3 has 15 residues. The V gene's germline CDR1 is SGHDN and CDR2 FVKESK. In DNA form, the CDR3 reads TGTGCCAGCAGAGATACAGGGGGTCCCTACAATGAGCAGTTCTTC. Protein sequence: CASRDTGGPYNEQFF.

In nucleotides, the CDR3 is TGTGCCAGCAGTTTATTCTGGCTAGCGGGAGGGGGGAATGAGCAGTTCTTC. It encodes CASSLFWLAGGGNEQFF. This rearrangement joins TRBV27 to TRBJ2-1; 12 bases map to TRBD2. The germline gives CDR1 MNHEY, CDR2 SMNVEV (reference sequence). This CDR3 comprises 17 residues. The V segment lost 1 base and the J segment 7 bases; nucleotides outside the gene matches: 8.